This section outlines one T cell receptor (beta chain) sequence together with its context. This clone was detected a few times. Its cognate antigen has yet to be identified. Compared with germline, one end of the junction differs, possibly owing to a read error. The data stem from a study of blood T cell repertoires in COVID-19 (TCRdb year 2020). Regarding the research as a whole: Collaborator samples came from the United States, Italy and Spain and covered acute and convalescent phases of COVID-19. The prospective study material was composed of cDNA or gDNA derived from T cells, B-cell-depleted T cells, or PBMCs. Subjects who had been exposed to COVID-19, were actively infected with it, or had recovered from it provided the deeply sampled blood TCRbeta repertoires that made up the dataset. The repertoires were released in a freely available public database meant as a resource for research on the immune response to SARS-CoV-2. The samples were drawn from the first 160 participants of the ongoing ImmuneRACE study and from roughly 1,300 subjects provided by 6 global collaborators. A de-identified subject ID, COVID-19 status, age in years and sex were almost always included in the sample metadata. Where HLA class I and class II types were available, the types were taken from metadata supplied by the sample provider, not from assay-based typing.

The immunoSEQ Assay, a bias-controlled multiplex PCR, was used to amplify TCRbeta CDR3 regions from genomic DNA. The authors' pipeline ran thus. The number of nucleated cells in each sample was estimated from the amplification of reference gene primers within the assay. Sequence reads were collapsed and filtered to measure the absolute abundance of every unique TCRbeta CDR3 rearrangement. Productive Simpson clonality was computed per sample as the square root of Simpson's diversity index over productive rearrangements. In TCRdb, the immuneACCESS table is reduced to in-frame sequences with V and J assigned. These tables do not hold every clone; where another copy was compared, an unresolved V gene accounts for under half, and the others remain unexplained. V and J calls and clone size follow that table, whereas D and trimming were derived from the DNA. This sample gives 150,000 to 200,000 clones in total; about 80% of them show up just once. The ten largest make up less than 7% of the sample.

Looking up the germline V gene yields CDR1 SQVTM and CDR2 ANQGSEA. The CDR3 starts with the cysteine, ends with the phenylalanine, and has 13 residues. The sequence is cut down to CDR3 DNA, 39 bases in frame from base 1. The collaborating institutions used their own protocols to collect whole blood in K2EDTA tubes. For TCRbeta analysis, collaborators shipped samples in one of three forms: frozen whole blood, isolated PBMCs, or DNA extracted from either of those sample types. Broad study findings and their caveats: Clinical and demographic metadata were provided uncurated, with the amount varying by source and participant.

The sequence joins TRBV29-1 to TRBJ1-1, with 7 junctional bases fitting TRBD1. This clonotype was obtained from a man aged 60-69 years with acute or convalescent COVID-19. The sample consisted of peripheral blood. The DNA reads as follows: TGCAGCGCTGAACAGGGGAGGAACACTGAAGCTTTCTTT. It encodes CSAEQGRNTEAFF.